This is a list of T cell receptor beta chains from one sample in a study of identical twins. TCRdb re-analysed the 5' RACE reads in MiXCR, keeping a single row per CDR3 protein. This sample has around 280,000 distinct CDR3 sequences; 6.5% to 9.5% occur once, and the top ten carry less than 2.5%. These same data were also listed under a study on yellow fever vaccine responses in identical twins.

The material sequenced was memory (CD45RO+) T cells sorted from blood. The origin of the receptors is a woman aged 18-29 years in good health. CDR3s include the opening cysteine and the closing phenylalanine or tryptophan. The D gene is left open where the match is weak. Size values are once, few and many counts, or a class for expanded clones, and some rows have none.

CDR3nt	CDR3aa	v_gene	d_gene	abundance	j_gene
TGTGCCAGCAGCTTATATCCTAGCGGCTCCTACAATGAGCAGTTCTTC	CASSLYPSGSYNEQFF	TRBV7-3	TRBD2	few	TRBJ2-1
TGTGCCAGCAGTCCTGGCGGACAGACCTACAATGAGCAGTTCTTC	CASSPGGQTYNEQFF	TRBV2	-	many	TRBJ2-1
TGTGCCAGCTTTGGAGTTCGGACTAGCGGTGGGGAGACCCAGTACTTC	CASFGVRTSGGETQYF	TRBV28	TRBD2	few	TRBJ2-5
TGTGCCAGCAGCTTAGCTCTGGTAAACACTGAAGCTTTCTTT	CASSLALVNTEAFF	TRBV7-9	-	many	TRBJ1-1
TGCAGTGCTAGTAGACAGAACCAAGAGACCCAGTACTTC	CSASRQNQETQYF	TRBV20-1	-	few	TRBJ2-5
TGTGCCAGCAGCAGAAACGAAATCTATGGCTACACCTTC	CASSRNEIYGYTF	TRBV12-3/TRBV12-4	-	many	TRBJ1-2
TGTGCCAGCGGGGACCCGCAGCGCAATGAGCAGTTCTTC	CASGDPQRNEQFF	TRBV2	-	-	TRBJ2-1
TGCGCCAGCAGCCGAGCGGGAGGGACAGACAATGAGCAGTTCTTC	CASSRAGGTDNEQFF	TRBV4-1	TRBD2	many	TRBJ2-1
TGTGCCAGCTCACCGACGGCTAGCGGGAGTTTGGTTGAGCAGTTCTTC	CASSPTASGSLVEQFF	TRBV18	TRBD2	-	TRBJ2-1
TGTGCCAGCAGCTCGAAACGGTCTGGAAACACCATATATTTT	CASSSKRSGNTIYF	TRBV7-2	-	many	TRBJ1-3
TGTGCCACCAGTGGTCCGGGGATTGATTGGGAGCTGTTTTTT	CATSGPGIDWELFF	TRBV24-1	-	many	TRBJ2-2
TGCAGTGCTAGACAGCTAGCGGGGGCCACAGATACGCAGTATTTT	CSARQLAGATDTQYF	TRBV20-1	TRBD2	-	TRBJ2-3
TGCGCCAGCAGCCAAGAATTCCTCTCACAAGAGACCCAGTACTTC	CASSQEFLSQETQYF	TRBV4-1	-	-	TRBJ2-5
TGTGCCAGCAGTGACCAAGCGGGGGGCGGCACCGGGGAGCTGTTTTTT	CASSDQAGGGTGELFF	TRBV6-4	TRBD2	-	TRBJ2-2
TGTGCCAGCAGCTTCCTTCGAAGGGCTAACAATGAGCAGTTCTTC	CASSFLRRANNEQFF	TRBV7-2	-	-	TRBJ2-1
TGTGCCAGCAGTGTCCGACAGGGGACGTTTGGGACTCTTCTCACAGATACGCAGTATTTT	CASSVRQGTFGTLLTDTQYF	TRBV6-1	TRBD1	-	TRBJ2-3
TGCGCCAGCAGCTTGGAGAACAGGGGGCTCGGTGGCTACACCTTC	CASSLENRGLGGYTF	TRBV5-1	TRBD1	many	TRBJ1-2
TGTGCCAGCAGCCAGGGGACTAGCGGGAGTACGACAGATACGCAGTATTTT	CASSQGTSGSTTDTQYF	TRBV3-1	TRBD2	few	TRBJ2-3
TGTGCCAGCAGTCCCCACATGGGGAAGGAGGGACCCACTAGCACAGATACGCAGTATTTT	CASSPHMGKEGPTSTDTQYF	TRBV28	-	few	TRBJ2-3
TGTGCCAGCAGTCCCTCGATGGCGGGACCAGGGTACTTC	CASSPSMAGPGYF	TRBV2	-	few	TRBJ2-7
TGTGCCAGCAGTTCCTTTTATCGGGAGCGATACGAGCAGTACTTC	CASSSFYRERYEQYF	TRBV6-2/TRBV6-3	-	-	TRBJ2-7
TGTGCCAGCAGTTTAGCGGGACAGGGGGCGGAAGGCTATGGCTACACCTTC	CASSLAGQGAEGYGYTF	TRBV12-3/TRBV12-4	TRBD1	many	TRBJ1-2
TGCGCCAGCAGCTCCGCGGGCACAGATACGCAGTATTTT	CASSSAGTDTQYF	TRBV5-1	-	few	TRBJ2-3
TGTGCCAGCTGCTTAGGTCCCGGCGGCACAGATACGCAGTATTTT	CASCLGPGGTDTQYF	TRBV6-2/TRBV6-3	-	many	TRBJ2-3
TGTGCCAGCAGCCTGAGACCGGATAATACCGGGGAGCTGTTTTTT	CASSLRPDNTGELFF	TRBV5-5	-	few	TRBJ2-2
TGTGCCAGCAGTCAGGGACAGCCCAATGAGCAGTTCTTC	CASSQGQPNEQFF	TRBV6-4	TRBD1	few	TRBJ2-1
TGTGCCAGCAGCTTACAGGGAGGCTTAGAGACCCAGTACTTC	CASSLQGGLETQYF	TRBV7-3	-	-	TRBJ2-5
TGCGCCAGCAGTGGGGGACAGGGTCATGGCTACACCTTC	CASSGGQGHGYTF	TRBV10-2	TRBD1	-	TRBJ1-2
TGTGCCAGCAGCACCTTCGGGGGACAGCCAGAGGCTTTCTTT	CASSTFGGQPEAFF	TRBV7-2	TRBD1	many	TRBJ1-1
TGCAGTGCTAGAGACCGGGACATCAGAACTAATGAAAAACTGTTTTTT	CSARDRDIRTNEKLFF	TRBV20-1	-	many	TRBJ1-4
TGTGCCAGCAGCTTGGGGGGGGCTAGCACCGGGGAGCTGTTTTTT	CASSLGGASTGELFF	TRBV5-5	-	many	TRBJ2-2
TGTGCCAGCAGCAAAATTCACCCTAGAATCTACAATGAGCAGTTCTTC	CASSKIHPRIYNEQFF	TRBV21-1	-	-	TRBJ2-1
TGCAGTGCCGTACTAGCGGAGGGGTTCCTTCTATCCACTGAAGCTTTCTTT	CSAVLAEGFLLSTEAFF	TRBV20-1	-	few	TRBJ1-1
TGCGCCAGCAGCCCGGTTGGAGCAGCGCGGAGCTATGGCTACACCTTC	CASSPVGAARSYGYTF	TRBV5-1	-	few	TRBJ1-2
TGCGCCAGCAGCCAAGAAAGGGTAGCGGGAGCGGAGACCCAGTACTTC	CASSQERVAGAETQYF	TRBV4-1	TRBD2	many	TRBJ2-5
TGTGCCAGCACTCTCAGGAGCTCCTACGAGCAGTACTTC	CASTLRSSYEQYF	TRBV5-5	-	many	TRBJ2-7
TGTGCCAGCAGTCAGGACAGGGGACGCCTCAGTTCACCCCTCCACTTT	CASSQDRGRLSSPLHF	TRBV2	TRBD1	few	TRBJ1-6
TGTGCCATCAATACAGGACTAGCGGGATCGAGCTCCTACGAGCAGTACTTC	CAINTGLAGSSSYEQYF	TRBV10-3	TRBD2	few	TRBJ2-7
TGTGCCAGCAGAAGGGCGGCCGTCACAGATACGCAGTATTTT	CASRRAAVTDTQYF	TRBV13	-	many	TRBJ2-3
TGTGCCAGCAAGGGACTAGCGGGAGGGTCCGAGACCCAGTACTTC	CASKGLAGGSETQYF	TRBV2	TRBD2	few	TRBJ2-5
TGTGCCAGCAGCTTATACGCGGGGACCTCTGGGGCCAACGTCCTGACTTTC	CASSLYAGTSGANVLTF	TRBV7-6	-	many	TRBJ2-6
TGCAGTGCTAGCGAATCGACAGGGAGGGAGACCCAGTACTTC	CSASESTGRETQYF	TRBV20-1	-	many	TRBJ2-5
TGCGCCAGCAGACTGGGGGTTGGCAGATCGAACACCGGGGAGCTGTTTTTT	CASRLGVGRSNTGELFF	TRBV5-1	-	many	TRBJ2-2
TGCGCCAGCAGCCAGACTAGCGGGAGCACCGGGGAGCTGTTTTTT	CASSQTSGSTGELFF	TRBV5-1	TRBD2	many	TRBJ2-2
TGTGCCAGCAGTTTACCGCCTTGGGGGAATGAGCAGTTCTTC	CASSLPPWGNEQFF	TRBV28	-	few	TRBJ2-1
TGTGCCAGCATGCCCTTAGTAAGGCCTCACTATGGCTACACCTTC	CASMPLVRPHYGYTF	TRBV6-2/TRBV6-3	-	-	TRBJ1-2
TGTGCCAGCACCACTGCCCTTACTGGGGCCAACGTCCTGACTTTC	CASTTALTGANVLTF	TRBV7-9	-	few	TRBJ2-6
TGTGCCAGCAGCGTGGCGACGGAGAACACTGAAGCTTTCTTT	CASSVATENTEAFF	TRBV9	-	-	TRBJ1-1
TGTGCCAGCAGCTTGGGACCCGGGACAGGGACCTACGAGCAGTACTTC	CASSLGPGTGTYEQYF	TRBV5-6	TRBD1	-	TRBJ2-7
TGCGCCAGCAGCTTGGAGGGGGGCTCCTGGGGACTAGTCCGTAAGACCCAGTACTTC	CASSLEGGSWGLVRKTQYF	TRBV5-1	TRBD2	few	TRBJ2-5
TGTGCCAGCAGCCAAGATTCGAAGACGAGAGCTTTCTTT	CASSQDSKTRAFF	TRBV3-1	-	many	TRBJ1-1
TGCAGTGCTAGAGAGGGGGACAGGGGCGTGAAGGACACTGAAGCTTTCTTT	CSAREGDRGVKDTEAFF	TRBV20-1	TRBD1	-	TRBJ1-1
TGTGCCAGTAGTGGGGCAGGGCCCCCCGATGGCTACACCTTC	CASSGAGPPDGYTF	TRBV19	-	-	TRBJ1-2